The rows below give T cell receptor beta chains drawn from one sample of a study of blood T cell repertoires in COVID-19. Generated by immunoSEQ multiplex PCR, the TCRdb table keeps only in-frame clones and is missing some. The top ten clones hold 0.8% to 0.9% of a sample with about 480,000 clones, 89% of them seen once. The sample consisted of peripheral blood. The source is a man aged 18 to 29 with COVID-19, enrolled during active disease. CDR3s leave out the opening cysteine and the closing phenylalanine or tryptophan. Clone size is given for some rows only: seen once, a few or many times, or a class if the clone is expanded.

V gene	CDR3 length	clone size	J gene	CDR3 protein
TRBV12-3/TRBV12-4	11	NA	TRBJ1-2	ASSLSGWDGYT
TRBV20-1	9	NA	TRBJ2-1	SAEGRHEQF
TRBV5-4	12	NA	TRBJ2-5	ASSLEASAETQY
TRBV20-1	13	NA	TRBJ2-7	SASPTGTAAYEQY
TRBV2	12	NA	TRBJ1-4	ASSERPGGEKLF
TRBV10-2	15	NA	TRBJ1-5	ASSGDSLASSNQPQH
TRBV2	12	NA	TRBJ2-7	ASSESRGSYEQY
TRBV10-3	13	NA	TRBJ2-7	AISEYSLAGGEQY
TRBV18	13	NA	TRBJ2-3	ASSPRTSGTDTQY
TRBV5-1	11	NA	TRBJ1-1	ASSLAPGSEAF
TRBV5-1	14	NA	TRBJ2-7	ASSLGASGGFYEQY
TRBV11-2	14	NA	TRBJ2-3	ASSLISGGSTDTQY
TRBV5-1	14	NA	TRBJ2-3	ASSLEGDPTTDTQY
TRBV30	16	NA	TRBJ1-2	AWRAPFSQGLSGYGYT
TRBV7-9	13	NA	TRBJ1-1	ASSNRTGLNTEAF
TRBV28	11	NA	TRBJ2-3	ASNIQGADTQY
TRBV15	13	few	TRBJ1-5	ATSREYQSYQPQH
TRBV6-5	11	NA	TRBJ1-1	APGRRSNTEAF
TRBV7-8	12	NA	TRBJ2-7	ASSPDRGSYEQY
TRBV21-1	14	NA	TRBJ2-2	ASSKASSPGTGELF
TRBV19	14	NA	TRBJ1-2	ASSNRGHRLGAGYT
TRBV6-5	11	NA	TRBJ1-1	ASSYAAVAEAF